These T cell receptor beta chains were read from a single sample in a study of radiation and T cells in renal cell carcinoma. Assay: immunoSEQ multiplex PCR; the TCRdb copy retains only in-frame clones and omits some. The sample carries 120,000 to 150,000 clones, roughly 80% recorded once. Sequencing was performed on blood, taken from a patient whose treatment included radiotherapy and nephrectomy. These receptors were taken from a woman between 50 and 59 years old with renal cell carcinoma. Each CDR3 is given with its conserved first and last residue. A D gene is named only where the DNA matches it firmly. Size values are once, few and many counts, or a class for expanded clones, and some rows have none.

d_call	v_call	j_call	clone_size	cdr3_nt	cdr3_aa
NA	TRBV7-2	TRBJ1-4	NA	TGTGCCAGCAGCTTAAGGGGTCTTGGGGAACTGTTTTTT	CASSLRGLGELFF
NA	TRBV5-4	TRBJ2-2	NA	TGTGCCAGCAGCCTACCGACCGGGGAGCTGTTTTTT	CASSLPTGELFF
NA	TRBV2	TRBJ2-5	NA	TGTGCCAGCAGTGGAAAAGGCCCCTCACCCCAAGAGACCCAGTACTTC	CASSGKGPSPQETQYF
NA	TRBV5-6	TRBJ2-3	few	TGTGCCAGCAGCTCCACGACGAGAACGGAATGGACAGATACGCAGTATTTT	CASSSTTRTEWTDTQYF
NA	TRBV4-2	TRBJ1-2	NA	TGTGCCAGCAGCCAAGAACGCTATGGCTACACCTTC	CASSQERYGYTF
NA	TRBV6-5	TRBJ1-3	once	TGTGCCAGCAGTTACTCGATTGGCATATCTGGAAACACCATATATTTT	CASSYSIGISGNTIYF
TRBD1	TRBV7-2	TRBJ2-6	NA	TGTGCCAGCAGCTATGGACAGGAATTTGGGGCCAACGTCCTGACTTTC	CASSYGQEFGANVLTF
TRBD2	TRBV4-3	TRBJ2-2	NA	TGCGCCAGCAGCCAAGATCTAGGCGGGAGGATGGACACCGGGGAGCTGTTTTTT	CASSQDLGGRMDTGELFF
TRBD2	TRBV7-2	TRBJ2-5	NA	TGTGCCAGCAGCTTTTTACGGGGGGATGAGACCCAGTACTTC	CASSFLRGDETQYF
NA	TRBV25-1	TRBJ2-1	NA	TGTGCCAGCAGGTACACTTTCCGGGAGAGGAATGAGCAGTTCTTC	CASRYTFRERNEQFF
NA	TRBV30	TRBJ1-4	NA	TGTGCCTGGAGCCCCGGGACTAATGAAAAACTGTTTTTT	CAWSPGTNEKLFF
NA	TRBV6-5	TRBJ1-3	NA	TGTGCCAGCAGAACGGGATTCTCTGGAAACACCATATATTTT	CASRTGFSGNTIYF
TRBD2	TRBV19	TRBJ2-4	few	TGTGCCAGTAGATTGACTAGCGGTACCTCGCTAGCCAAAAACATTCAGTACTTC	CASRLTSGTSLAKNIQYF
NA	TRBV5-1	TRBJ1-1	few	TGCGCCAGCAGCTTGGACCCGGTGAACACTGAAGCTTTCTTT	CASSLDPVNTEAFF
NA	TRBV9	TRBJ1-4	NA	TGTGCCAGCAGCCCAAGCATGACATTTAATGAAAAACTGTTTTTT	CASSPSMTFNEKLFF
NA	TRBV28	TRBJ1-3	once	TGTGCCAGCAGTTTATTGTCAGGGACGGGAAACACCATATATTTT	CASSLLSGTGNTIYF
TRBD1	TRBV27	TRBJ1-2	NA	TGTGCCAGCAGTCAACGGGACAGTTATGGCTACACCTTC	CASSQRDSYGYTF
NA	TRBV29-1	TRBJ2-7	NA	TGCAGCGTTGAATCGGGGGATTCTACCTACGAGCAGTACTTC	CSVESGDSTYEQYF
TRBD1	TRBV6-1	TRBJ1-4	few	TGTGCCAGCAGAACAGGGGGCTTTAATGAAAAACTGTTTTTT	CASRTGGFNEKLFF
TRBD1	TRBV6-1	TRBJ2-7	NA	TGTGCCAGCAGTTTCGCCGGGACAGGGTACGAGCAGTACTTC	CASSFAGTGYEQYF
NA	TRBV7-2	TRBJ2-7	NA	TGTGCCAGCAGCTTAGCGGGGCCGGCGAGCTCCTACGAGCAGTACTTC	CASSLAGPASSYEQYF
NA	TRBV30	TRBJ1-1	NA	TGTGCCTGGAGTGGGCGGGAAGCTTTCTTT	CAWSGREAFF
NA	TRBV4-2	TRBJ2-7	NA	TGTGCCAGCAGCCAAGTGATGGTTCCCTACGAGCAGTACTTC	CASSQVMVPYEQYF
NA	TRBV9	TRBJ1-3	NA	TGTGCCAGCAGCGTAGGCGGGGGCGGCGGAAACACCATATATTTT	CASSVGGGGGNTIYF
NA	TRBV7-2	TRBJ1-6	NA	TGTGCCAGCATGGCCCAGACTAATTCACCCCTCCACTTT	CASMAQTNSPLHF
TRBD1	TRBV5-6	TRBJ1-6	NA	TGTGCCAGCAGGAAGACAGGGGGCTATAATTCACCCCTCCACTTT	CASRKTGGYNSPLHF
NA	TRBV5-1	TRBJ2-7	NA	TGCGCCAGCAGCCTGGACCCCCCCGGGGAGCAGTACTTC	CASSLDPPGEQYF
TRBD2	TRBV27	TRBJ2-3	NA	TGTGCCAGCAGTGCCAGACTAGCCGTTAGCACAGATACGCAGTATTTT	CASSARLAVSTDTQYF
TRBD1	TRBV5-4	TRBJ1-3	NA	TGTGCCAGCAGCTCCAACCAGGGGGCTGGAAACACCATATATTTT	CASSSNQGAGNTIYF
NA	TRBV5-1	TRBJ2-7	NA	TGCGCCAGCAGCTTGATGGACGGTTACGAGCAGTACTTC	CASSLMDGYEQYF
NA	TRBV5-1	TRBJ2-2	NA	TGCGCCAGCAGCCACGGGACAATGAACACCGGGGAGCTGTTTTTT	CASSHGTMNTGELFF
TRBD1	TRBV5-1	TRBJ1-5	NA	TGCGCCAGCAGCTTGGATGGGACAGGGACTCAGCCCCAGCATTTT	CASSLDGTGTQPQHF
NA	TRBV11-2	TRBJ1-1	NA	TGTGCCAGCAGGCCCCACATGAACGCTGAAGCTTTCTTT	CASRPHMNAEAFF